The rows below give T cell receptor beta chains drawn from one sample of a study of blood T cell repertoires in COVID-19. Clones were read by immunoSEQ multiplex PCR, and TCRdb kept only the in-frame ones, dropping some. This sample has some 150,000 clones, with about four fifths found just once. The material sequenced was PBMCs or T cells enriched from blood (not recorded which). The receptors stem from a man aged 50 to 59 who had recovered from COVID-19. Each CDR3 is given with its conserved first and last residue. Fields, in order: D gene, clone size, J gene, V gene, CDR3 DNA, CDR3 protein. The D gene is left open where the match is weak. Where a row states a size, it is once, few, many or the class of an expanded clone; other rows omit it.

D: TRBD1
size: NA
J: TRBJ2-3
V: TRBV9
DNA: TGTGCCAGCACCATCTCCCGGGACAGCCCCACAGATACGCAGTATTTT
CDR3: CASTISRDSPTDTQYF

D: NA
size: NA
J: TRBJ1-2
V: TRBV3-1/TRBV3-2
DNA: TGTGCCAGCGGCCGCTTGAGGGCTGGCTACACCTTC
CDR3: CASGRLRAGYTF

D: NA
size: NA
J: TRBJ1-5
V: TRBV27
DNA: TGTGCCAGCAGTTTTAGGACAGCAGTTTGCAATCAGCCCCAGCATTTT
CDR3: CASSFRTAVCNQPQHF

D: TRBD1
size: NA
J: TRBJ1-4
V: TRBV11-1
DNA: TGTGCCAGCAGCCGAGACAGGGGTGAAAAACTGTTTTTT
CDR3: CASSRDRGEKLFF

D: TRBD1
size: NA
J: TRBJ1-2
V: TRBV5-6
DNA: TGTGCCAGCAGCAAGACAGGGGATAGCTATGGCTACACCTTC
CDR3: CASSKTGDSYGYTF

D: TRBD2
size: NA
J: TRBJ2-5
V: TRBV4-3
DNA: TGCGCCAGCAGCCAGGCACTAGCGGGGGAGCAAGAGACCCAGTACTTC
CDR3: CASSQALAGEQETQYF

D: NA
size: NA
J: TRBJ2-2
V: TRBV19
DNA: TGTGCCAGTAGTACCGACAGGTCCGGGGAGCTGTTTTTT
CDR3: CASSTDRSGELFF

D: TRBD2
size: few
J: TRBJ2-2
V: TRBV19
DNA: TGTGCCAGTAGTATCGGCCTAGCGGAGAACACCGGGGAGCTGTTTTTT
CDR3: CASSIGLAENTGELFF

D: TRBD1
size: NA
J: TRBJ2-1
V: TRBV6-5
DNA: TGTGCCAGCAGTAACAACAGGGGAAATGAGCAGTTCTTC
CDR3: CASSNNRGNEQFF

D: NA
size: NA
J: TRBJ1-1
V: TRBV28
DNA: TGTGCCAGCAGTTTGTCAACCGGGGGGAACACTGAAGCTTTCTTT
CDR3: CASSLSTGGNTEAFF

D: NA
size: NA
J: TRBJ2-3
V: TRBV5-5
DNA: TGTGCCAGCAGCCTGATACCCACGGGCACAGATACGCAGTATTTT
CDR3: CASSLIPTGTDTQYF

D: TRBD1
size: NA
J: TRBJ2-7
V: TRBV30
DNA: TGTGCCTCTCAGGGGGCGTCCTACGAGCAGTACTTC
CDR3: CASQGASYEQYF

D: NA
size: NA
J: TRBJ2-7
V: TRBV27
DNA: TGTGCCAGCAATAGGGCAGGGTCCTACGAGCAGTACTTC
CDR3: CASNRAGSYEQYF

D: NA
size: once
J: TRBJ2-3
V: TRBV19
DNA: TGTGCCAGTAGTATCGCCCAGGGAGGATTAACAGATACGCAGTATTTT
CDR3: CASSIAQGGLTDTQYF

D: NA
size: NA
J: TRBJ2-7
V: TRBV7-9
DNA: TGTGCCAGCAGCTTAATTGGGGGGAACTTTCACGAGCAGTACTTC
CDR3: CASSLIGGNFHEQYF

D: NA
size: NA
J: TRBJ1-2
V: TRBV12-3/TRBV12-4
DNA: TGTGCCAGCAGTTTATGGGGGCATGGCTACACCTTC
CDR3: CASSLWGHGYTF

D: NA
size: NA
J: TRBJ2-5
V: TRBV3-1/TRBV3-2
DNA: TGTGCCAGCAGCCAAACAAGTGAGACCCAGTACTTC
CDR3: CASSQTSETQYF

D: NA
size: few
J: TRBJ1-5
V: TRBV11-1
DNA: TGTGCCAGCAGCTCAGGTCCGAATCAGCCCCAGCATTTT
CDR3: CASSSGPNQPQHF

D: NA
size: NA
J: TRBJ2-2
V: TRBV2
DNA: TGTGCCAGCAGGCCGACTAACACCGGGGAGCTGTTTTTT
CDR3: CASRPTNTGELFF

D: NA
size: NA
J: TRBJ1-2
V: TRBV9
DNA: TGTGCCAGCAGCGCCTCCGGGAGGGAAGGCTACACCTTC
CDR3: CASSASGREGYTF

D: TRBD1
size: NA
J: TRBJ1-4
V: TRBV7-9
DNA: TGTGCCAGCAGCGCAGCGAATACAGGGGGCGCAGGTGAAAAACTGTTTTTT
CDR3: CASSAANTGGAGEKLFF

D: NA
size: NA
J: TRBJ1-5
V: TRBV5-5
DNA: TGTGCCAGCAGCTCCGACGTCGGGCAGCCCCAGCATTTT
CDR3: CASSSDVGQPQHF

D: TRBD2
size: NA
J: TRBJ2-1
V: TRBV6-2/TRBV6-3
DNA: TGTGCCAGCAGTCCCGGACTAGCGGGGGGGAAGTCCTACAATGAGCAGTTCTTC
CDR3: CASSPGLAGGKSYNEQFF

D: NA
size: NA
J: TRBJ1-5
V: TRBV2
DNA: TGTGCCAGCAGTGTCTTTGAGAATCAGCCCCAGCATTTT
CDR3: CASSVFENQPQHF

D: TRBD2
size: NA
J: TRBJ2-1
V: TRBV3-1/TRBV3-2
DNA: TGTGCCAGCAGCCAAGACCCAGCGGGGGACCACAATGAGCAGTTCTTC
CDR3: CASSQDPAGDHNEQFF

D: TRBD1
size: NA
J: TRBJ1-5
V: TRBV18
DNA: TGTGCCAGCTCACCAAGGACAGGGGACAATCAGCCCCAGCATTTT
CDR3: CASSPRTGDNQPQHF

D: NA
size: NA
J: TRBJ1-4
V: TRBV4-3
DNA: TGCGCCAGCAGCCAAGATCTCTCCCGGGCTAATGAAAAACTGTTTTTT
CDR3: CASSQDLSRANEKLFF

D: NA
size: NA
J: TRBJ1-4
V: TRBV19
DNA: TGTGCCAGTAGTACCCAGGGGTTTAATGAAAAACTGTTTTTT
CDR3: CASSTQGFNEKLFF

D: NA
size: NA
J: TRBJ1-1
V: TRBV7-2
DNA: TGTGCCAGCAGCTGGCTCAACGGAGAGAACACTGAAGCTTTCTTT
CDR3: CASSWLNGENTEAFF